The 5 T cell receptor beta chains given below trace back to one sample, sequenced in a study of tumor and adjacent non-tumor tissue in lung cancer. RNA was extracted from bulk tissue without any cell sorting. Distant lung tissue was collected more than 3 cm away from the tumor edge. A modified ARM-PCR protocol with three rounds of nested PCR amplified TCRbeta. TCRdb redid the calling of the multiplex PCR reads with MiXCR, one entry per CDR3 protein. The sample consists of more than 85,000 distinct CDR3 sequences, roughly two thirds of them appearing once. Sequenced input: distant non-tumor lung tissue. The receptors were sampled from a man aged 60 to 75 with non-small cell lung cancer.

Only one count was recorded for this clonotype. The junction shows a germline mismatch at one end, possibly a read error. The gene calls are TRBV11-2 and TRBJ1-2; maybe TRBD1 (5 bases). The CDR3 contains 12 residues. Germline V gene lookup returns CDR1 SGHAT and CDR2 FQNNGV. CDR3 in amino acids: CVSNQTAYSYTF. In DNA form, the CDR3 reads TGTGTCAGCAACCAGACAGCTTATAGCTACACCTTC.

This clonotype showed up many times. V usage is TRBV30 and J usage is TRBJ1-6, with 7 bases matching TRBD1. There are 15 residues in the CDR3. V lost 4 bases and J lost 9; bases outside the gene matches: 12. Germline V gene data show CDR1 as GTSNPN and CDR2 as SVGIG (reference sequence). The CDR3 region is CAWTRDSQHSSPLHF. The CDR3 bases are TGTGCCTGGACTCGGGACAGTCAGCATAGTTCACCCCTCCACTTT.

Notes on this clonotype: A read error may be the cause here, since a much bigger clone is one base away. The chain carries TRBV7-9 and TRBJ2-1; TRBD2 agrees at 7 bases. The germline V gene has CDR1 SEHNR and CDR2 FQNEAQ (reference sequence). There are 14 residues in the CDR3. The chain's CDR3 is CANSLVAGANEQFF. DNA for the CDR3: TGTGCCAACAGCTTAGTGGCGGGAGCCAATGAGCAGTTCTTC.

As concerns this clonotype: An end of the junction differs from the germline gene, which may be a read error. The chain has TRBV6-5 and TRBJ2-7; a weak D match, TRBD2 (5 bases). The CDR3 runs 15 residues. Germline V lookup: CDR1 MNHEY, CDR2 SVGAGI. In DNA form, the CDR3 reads TGTGCCAGCAGTTCGCTATCACTAGAGGGCTGCGAGCAGTATTTC. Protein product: CASSSLSLEGCEQYF.

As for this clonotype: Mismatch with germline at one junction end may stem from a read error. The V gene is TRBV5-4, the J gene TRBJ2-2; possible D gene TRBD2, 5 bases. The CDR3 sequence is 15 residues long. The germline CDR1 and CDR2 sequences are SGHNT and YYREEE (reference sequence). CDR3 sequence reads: CASSLIWVNTGELFF. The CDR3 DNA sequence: TGTGCCAGCAGCTTGATCTGGGTAAACACCGGGGAGCTGTTTTTC.